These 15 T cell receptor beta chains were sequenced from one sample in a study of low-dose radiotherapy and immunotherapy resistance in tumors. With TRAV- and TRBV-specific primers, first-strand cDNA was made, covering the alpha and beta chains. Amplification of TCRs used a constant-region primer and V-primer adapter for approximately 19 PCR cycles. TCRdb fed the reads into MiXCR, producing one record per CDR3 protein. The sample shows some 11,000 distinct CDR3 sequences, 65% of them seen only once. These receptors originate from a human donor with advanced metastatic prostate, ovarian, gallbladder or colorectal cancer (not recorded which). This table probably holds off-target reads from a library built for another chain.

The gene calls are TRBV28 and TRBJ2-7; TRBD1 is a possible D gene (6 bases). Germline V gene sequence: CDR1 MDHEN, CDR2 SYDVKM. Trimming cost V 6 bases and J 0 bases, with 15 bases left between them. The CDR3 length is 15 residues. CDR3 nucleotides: TGTGCCAGCAGCCCGGTCTCCAGGGGCTCCTACGAGCAGTACTTC. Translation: CASSPVSRGSYEQYF.

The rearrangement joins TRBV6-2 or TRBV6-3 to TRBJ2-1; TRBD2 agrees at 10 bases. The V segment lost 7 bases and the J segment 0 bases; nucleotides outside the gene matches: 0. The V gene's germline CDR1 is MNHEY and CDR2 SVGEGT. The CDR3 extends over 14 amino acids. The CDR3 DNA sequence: TGTGCCAGCATAGCGGGAGGCTCCTACAATGAGCAGTTCTTC. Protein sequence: CASIAGGSYNEQFF.

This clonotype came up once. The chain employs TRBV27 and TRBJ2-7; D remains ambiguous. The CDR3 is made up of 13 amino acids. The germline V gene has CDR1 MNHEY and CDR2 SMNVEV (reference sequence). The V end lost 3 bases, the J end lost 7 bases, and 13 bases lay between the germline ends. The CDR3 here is CASSFQGLGEQYF. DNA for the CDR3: TGTGCCAGCAGTTTCCAAGGGTTGGGGGAGCAGTACTTC.

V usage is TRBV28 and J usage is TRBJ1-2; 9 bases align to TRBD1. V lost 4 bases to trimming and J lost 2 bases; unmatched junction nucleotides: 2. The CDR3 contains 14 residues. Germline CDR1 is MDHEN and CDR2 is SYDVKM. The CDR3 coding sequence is TGTGCCAGCAGTTATGGGACAGGGAACTATGGCTACACCTTC. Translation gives CASSYGTGNYGYTF.

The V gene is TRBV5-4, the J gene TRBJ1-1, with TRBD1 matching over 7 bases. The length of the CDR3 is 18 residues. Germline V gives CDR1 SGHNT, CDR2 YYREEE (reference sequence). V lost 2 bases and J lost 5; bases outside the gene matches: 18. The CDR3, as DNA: TGTGCCAGCAGCTTAAAGGGCGGCTTGGTAGGCAGGGGGACTGAAGCTTTCTTT. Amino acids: CASSLKGGLVGRGTEAFF.

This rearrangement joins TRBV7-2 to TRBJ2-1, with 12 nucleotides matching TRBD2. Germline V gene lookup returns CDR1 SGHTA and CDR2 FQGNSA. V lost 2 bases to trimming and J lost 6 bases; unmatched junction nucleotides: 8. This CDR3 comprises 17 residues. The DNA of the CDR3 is TGTGCCAGCAGCTTACCTAGACTAGCGGGAGAGAGCAATGAGCAGTTCTTC. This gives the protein CASSLPRLAGESNEQFF.

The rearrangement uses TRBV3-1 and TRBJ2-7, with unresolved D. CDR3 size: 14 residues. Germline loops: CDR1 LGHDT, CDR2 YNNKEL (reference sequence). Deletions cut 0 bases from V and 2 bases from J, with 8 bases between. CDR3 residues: CASSQDGTPYEQYF. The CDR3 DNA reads TGTGCCAGCAGCCAAGATGGTACCCCCTACGAGCAGTACTTC.

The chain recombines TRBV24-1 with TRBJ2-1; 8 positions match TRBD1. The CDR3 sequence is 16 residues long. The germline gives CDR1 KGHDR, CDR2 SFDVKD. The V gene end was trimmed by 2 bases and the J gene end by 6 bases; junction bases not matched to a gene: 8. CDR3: CATSDSGTGQRNEQFF. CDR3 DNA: TGTGCCACCAGTGATTCCGGGACAGGTCAACGCAATGAGCAGTTCTTC.

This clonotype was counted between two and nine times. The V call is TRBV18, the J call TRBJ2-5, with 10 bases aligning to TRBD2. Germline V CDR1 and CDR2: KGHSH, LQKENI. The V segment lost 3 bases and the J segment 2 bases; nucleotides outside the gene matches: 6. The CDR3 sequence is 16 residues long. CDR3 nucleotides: TGTGCCAGCTCACCGCGGCTAGCGGGAGAGCAAGAGACCCAGTACTTC. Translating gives CASSPRLAGEQETQYF.

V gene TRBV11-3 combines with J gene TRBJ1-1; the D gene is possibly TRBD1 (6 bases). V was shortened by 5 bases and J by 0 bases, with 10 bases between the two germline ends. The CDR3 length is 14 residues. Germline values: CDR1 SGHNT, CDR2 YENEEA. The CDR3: CASSVDSLNTEAFF. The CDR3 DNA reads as TGTGCCAGCAGCGTGGACAGTTTGAACACTGAAGCTTTCTTT.

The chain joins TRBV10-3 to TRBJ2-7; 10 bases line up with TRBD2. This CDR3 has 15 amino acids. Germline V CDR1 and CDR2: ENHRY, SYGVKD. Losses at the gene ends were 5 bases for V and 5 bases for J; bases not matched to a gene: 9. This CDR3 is CAISRTSGKANEQYF. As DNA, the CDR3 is TGTGCCATCAGTCGGACTAGCGGAAAGGCCAACGAGCAGTACTTC.

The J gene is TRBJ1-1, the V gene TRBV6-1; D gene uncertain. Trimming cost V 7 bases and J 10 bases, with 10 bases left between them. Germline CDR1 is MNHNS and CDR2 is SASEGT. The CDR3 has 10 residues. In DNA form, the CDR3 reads TGTGCCAGCACCAGAACCAGAGCTTTCTTT. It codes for CASTRTRAFF.

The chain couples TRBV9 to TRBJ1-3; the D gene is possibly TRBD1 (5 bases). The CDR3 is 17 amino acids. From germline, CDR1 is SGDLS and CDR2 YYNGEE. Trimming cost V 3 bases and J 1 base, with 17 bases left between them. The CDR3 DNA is TGTGCCAGCAGCGCTCCGGGGGGGAGACCGTCTGGAAACACCATATATTTT. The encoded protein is CASSAPGGRPSGNTIYF.

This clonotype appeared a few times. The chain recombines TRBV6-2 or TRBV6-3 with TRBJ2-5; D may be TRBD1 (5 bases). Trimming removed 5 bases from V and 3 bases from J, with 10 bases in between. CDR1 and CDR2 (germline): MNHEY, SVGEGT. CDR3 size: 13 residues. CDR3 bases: TGTGCCAGCAGTCTCCCCAGGGAAGAGACCCAGTACTTC. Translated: CASSLPREETQYF.

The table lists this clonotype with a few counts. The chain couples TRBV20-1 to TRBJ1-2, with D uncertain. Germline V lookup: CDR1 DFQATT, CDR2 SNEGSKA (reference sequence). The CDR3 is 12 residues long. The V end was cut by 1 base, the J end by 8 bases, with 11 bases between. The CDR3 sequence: CSARVTNGGYTF. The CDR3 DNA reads TGCAGTGCTAGAGTAACTAACGGGGGCTACACCTTC.